This TCR beta chain was sequenced during a study of blood T cell repertoires in COVID-19. Whole-study context: Both acute and convalescent COVID-19 samples were obtained from the United States, Italy and Spain. Nucleic acid was either cDNA or gDNA, and it came from T cells, B-cell-depleted T cells, or PBMCs.

The V gene's germline CDR1 is SGHRS and CDR2 YFSETQ. The CDR3 totals 16 residues. V was pared by 3 bases and J by 1 base, with 6 bases of the junction left unmatched. Per the original data handling: From reference gene primer amplification, estimates of nucleated cell counts were derived. Assay: immunoSEQ multiplex PCR; the TCRdb copy retains only in-frame clones and omits some. V and J calls and clone size come straight from that table; D and trimming were deduced from the DNA. The sample has 100,000 to 150,000 clones, about 80% seen once. The sample was peripheral blood. This TCR derives from a man between 60 and 70 years old with acute or convalescent COVID-19. V is TRBV5-1 and J is TRBJ2-3, with TRBD2 matching over 9 bases. DNA for the CDR3: TGCGCCAGCAGCTCCTTAGCGGGAGACCGCACAGATACGCAGTATTTT. This codes for CASSSLAGDRTDTQYF.